The 14 T cell receptor beta chains below come from one sample, sequenced in a study of T-cell reconstitution after alpha-beta-depleted transplantation in children. As it was prepared, the TCRbeta library received unique molecular identifiers. Each CDR3 protein gets one entry after TCRdb re-called the PCR reads with MiXCR. The table includes around 100,000 distinct CDR3 sequences, around 7% detected once. Sequencing was performed on PBMCs, taken before TCRalphabeta/CD19-depleted stem cell transplant. Receptors originate from a boy aged 2 to 10 with acute lymphoblastic leukemia, due to receive a stem cell transplant.

As concerns this clonotype: A much larger clone differs by one base, so this may be a read error. This chain connects TRBV12-3 or TRBV12-4 to TRBJ2-1; the D is unclear. This CDR3 is 9 amino acids long. V dropped 5 bases and J dropped 11 bases, with 4 bases sitting between them. The CDR3 DNA sequence: TGTGCCAGCAGTACGAAGCAGTTCTTC. Translating it yields CASSTKQFF.

This clonotype was observed at least ten times. J is TRBJ1-1 and V is TRBV5-1, with D hard to call. Germline V gene lookup returns CDR1 SGHRS and CDR2 YFSETQ. The CDR3 sequence is 15 residues long. V lost 0 bases, J lost 1 base, and 10 bases lay in between. This CDR3 reads CASSLAAVENTEAFF. The DNA for the CDR3 is TGCGCCAGCAGCTTGGCCGCAGTGGAGAACACTGAAGCTTTCTTT.

The genes are TRBV7-8 and TRBJ2-3; 8 nucleotides line up with TRBD2. After removal of 5 bases from V and 0 bases from J, the junction contained 10 bases not matched to a gene. Germline CDR1 SGHVS, CDR2 FQNEAQ. This CDR3 contains 17 residues. CDR3 DNA sequence: TGTGCCAGCAGCAAAACCGGGGGGGGGCTTAGCACAGATACGCAGTATTTT. Translating gives CASSKTGGGLSTDTQYF. Full variable domain (missing parts from reference TRBV7-8 and TRBJ2-3): GAGVSQSPRYKVAKRGQDVALRCDPISGHVSLFWYQQALGQGPEFLTYFQNEAQLDKSGLPSDRFFAERPEGSVSTLKIQRTQQEDSAVYLCASSKTGGGLSTDTQYFGPGTRLTVL.

There are a few counts of this clonotype. The chain carries TRBV20-1 and TRBJ1-5; 9 nucleotides agree with TRBD1. The CDR3 totals 13 residues. The germline gives CDR1 DFQATT, CDR2 SNEGSKA (reference sequence). With 2 bases clipped from V and 6 bases from J, the junction kept 2 bases outside the gene matches. CDR3: CSARIQGAQPQHF. In DNA, the CDR3 is TGCAGTGCTAGAATACAGGGGGCTCAGCCCCAGCATTTT.

The rearrangement joins TRBV7-9 to TRBJ1-2; unclear D gene. V lost 5 bases to trimming and J lost 1 base, with 5 bases between them. The CDR3 spans 12 residues. In germline, CDR1 is SEHNR, CDR2 FQNEAQ (reference sequence). The DNA for the CDR3 is TGTGCCAGCAGCCAGGTTAACTATGGCTACACCTTC. Translating gives CASSQVNYGYTF.

Ten or more counts support this clonotype. One end of the junction fails to match germline, which may point to a read error. This chain connects TRBV5-1 to TRBJ1-1, with 7 positions matching TRBD1. Germline assignment: CDR1 SGHRS and CDR2 YFSETQ. The CDR3 has 14 residues. The CDR3 DNA follows: TGCGCCAGCAGCTCGAGACAGGGAAACAGTGAAGCTTTCTTT. Protein sequence: CASSSRQGNSEAFF.

This clonotype was counted a few times. This chain links TRBV4-2 with TRBJ1-2; perhaps TRBD1 as D (6 bases). V lost 7 bases to trimming and J lost 5 bases, with 14 bases between them. The V gene's germline CDR1 is LGHNA and CDR2 YNFKEQ. The CDR3 is 13 residues long. As DNA, the CDR3 is TGTGCCAGCACCCAGGGGCCAGTTTATGGCTACACCTTC. Protein product: CASTQGPVYGYTF.

CDR3 nucleotides: TGTGCCAGCAGCCCCCCAGGGGTCGGAAACACCATATATTTT. Encoded protein: CASSPPGVGNTIYF. The chain carries TRBV6-1 and TRBJ1-3; a weak D match, TRBD1 (6 bases). V was clipped by 6 bases and J by 4 bases, with 13 bases between them. CDR3 length equals 14 residues. Germline CDR1 and CDR2: MNHNS and SASEGT.

V usage is TRBV15 and J usage is TRBJ1-1; D is unclear. Germline loops: CDR1 LNHNV, CDR2 YYDKDF (reference sequence). V was pared by 3 bases and J by 1 base, with 6 bases between. This CDR3 region has 13 residues. CDR3 sequence: CATSSAGNTEAFF. CDR3 coding DNA: TGTGCCACCAGCAGCGCGGGGAACACTGAAGCTTTCTTT.

This clonotype was counted ten times or more. The chain couples TRBV7-9 to TRBJ1-3, with a tentative D call TRBD1 (6 bases). This CDR3 region has 15 residues. V lost 5 bases to trimming and J lost 0 bases, with 11 bases between them. The germline V gene encodes CDR1 SEHNR and CDR2 FQNEAQ (reference sequence). CDR3 sequence reads: CASSPNRDSGNTIYF. The CDR3 region has the DNA TGTGCCAGCAGCCCTAACAGGGACTCTGGAAACACCATATATTTT.

This clonotype has more than one count but fewer than ten. This chain links TRBV14 with TRBJ2-3; D gene ambiguous. The CDR3 covers 13 residues. V shed 1 base and J shed 3 bases, with 5 bases lying between them. The germline V gene encodes CDR1 SGHDN and CDR2 FVKESK. CDR3 protein: CASSQVGTDTQYF. CDR3 coding DNA: TGTGCCAGCAGCCAAGTGGGGACAGATACGCAGTATTTT. The variable domain in full, with the rest retrieved from reference TRBV14 and TRBJ2-3, is EAGVTQFPSHSVIEKGQTVTLRCDPISGHDNLYWYRRVMGKEIKFLLHFVKESKQDESGMPNNRFLAERTGGTYSTLKVQPAELEDSGVYFCASSQVGTDTQYFGPGTRLTVL.

V gene TRBV20-1 combines with J gene TRBJ2-7; D is perhaps TRBD1 (6 bases). The CDR3 loop spans 16 amino acids. V was shortened by 2 bases and J by 4 bases, with 21 bases between the two germline ends. CDR1 and CDR2 from the germline V gene are DFQATT and SNEGSKA (reference sequence). CDR3 DNA: TGCAGTGCTAGACCCTCCCCCCCGGGACACCCTTACGAGCAGTACTTC. Translating it yields CSARPSPPGHPYEQYF.

This clonotype was picked up many times. The chain couples TRBV7-9 to TRBJ2-3, with 7 bases lining up with TRBD2. Germline-derived CDR1 and CDR2 are SEHNR and FQNEAQ (reference sequence). The CDR3 has 15 residues. Losses at the gene ends were 7 bases for V and 0 bases for J; bases not matched to a gene: 7. CDR3 coding DNA: TGTGCCAGCAACCCCGGGACTATTAGCACAGATACGCAGTATTTT. It codes for CASNPGTISTDTQYF.

This clonotype was observed a few times. CDR3 nucleotides: TGTGCCAGCAGATTTTTTATAGCGGGGCAAGAGACCCAGTACTTC. Protein product: CASRFFIAGQETQYF. The chain has TRBV2 and TRBJ2-5, with 8 bases lining up with TRBD2. The CDR3 length is 15 residues. V was pared by 6 bases and J by 2 bases, with 8 bases of the junction left unmatched. The germline V gene encodes CDR1 SNHLY and CDR2 FYNNEI.